One and the same sample provided the 24 T cell receptor beta chains below, sequenced in a study of blood T cell repertoires in COVID-19. The repertoire was sequenced with immunoSEQ multiplex PCR; TCRdb's copy has only in-frame clones and lacks some. The sample gives tens of thousands of clones, about nine tenths of which show up once; 3% to 4% is in the top ten. Specimen: peripheral blood. The receptors shown here come from a man aged 55-75 years with acute or convalescent COVID-19.

The chain has TRBV6-6 and TRBJ2-7; possibly TRBD2 for D (5 bases). This CDR3 is 12 amino acids long. The germline V gene has CDR1 MNHNY and CDR2 SVGAGI (reference sequence). V gave up 4 bases and J gave up 7 bases, with 11 bases separating them. CDR3 coding DNA: TGTGCCAGCAGTTCCGGACTGACGGAGCAGTACTTC. Its protein product is CASSSGLTEQYF.

The chain employs TRBV27 and TRBJ2-1, with 10 nucleotides matching TRBD2. This CDR3 contains 14 residues. The germline V gene encodes CDR1 MNHEY and CDR2 SMNVEV (reference sequence). Unmatched junction bases numbered 6, after V lost 6 bases and J lost 7 bases. The CDR3 nucleotides read TGTGCCAGCAGCCGCCGGACTAGCGGTAATGAGCAGTTCTTC. Residues: CASSRRTSGNEQFF.

This clone was counted a single time. This chain connects TRBV20-1 to TRBJ2-7; maybe TRBD2 (5 bases). Trimming shortened V by 3 bases and J by 4 bases, and 22 bases separated the two germline ends. The CDR3 loop spans 16 amino acids. Germline V gene data show CDR1 as DFQATT and CDR2 as SNEGSKA (reference sequence). This CDR3 is CSASNTQRRVFYEQYF. The CDR3 nucleotides read TGCAGTGCTAGTAACACCCAGCGGCGGGTTTTTTACGAGCAGTACTTC.

To note about this clone: Other DNA variants within this sample encode the same CDR3. The CDR3 region is CATSRAGSYNEQFF. The CDR3 region has the DNA TGTGCCACCAGCAGAGCGGGTTCCTACAATGAGCAGTTCTTC. This chain links TRBV15 with TRBJ2-1; D not resolved. Germline values: CDR1 LNHNV, CDR2 YYDKDF (reference sequence). The V end was cut by 1 base, the J end by 1 base, with 5 bases between. The CDR3 covers 14 residues.

This chain joins TRBV30 and TRBJ2-3; TRBD2 agrees at 9 bases. The CDR3 runs 16 residues. Losses at the gene ends were 0 bases for V and 4 bases for J; bases not matched to a gene: 8. Germline CDR1 and CDR2: GTSNPN and SVGIG (reference sequence). The CDR3 DNA reads as TGTGCCTGGAGTGTACTGGCGGGAGGGCCGTCAGATACGCAGTATTTT. Translation: CAWSVLAGGPSDTQYF.

The chain links TRBV24-1 to TRBJ2-2, with D possibly being TRBD1 (6 bases). Germline V gives CDR1 KGHDR, CDR2 SFDVKD. The CDR3 extends over 14 amino acids. V dropped 4 bases and J dropped 5 bases, with 10 bases sitting between them. The CDR3 spells CATSDAQGTGELFF. Here the CDR3 DNA reads TGTGCCACCAGTGACGCCCAGGGGACCGGGGAGCTGTTTTTT.

J is TRBJ1-1 and V is TRBV6-5; D perhaps matches TRBD1 (5 bases). This CDR3 is 13 amino acids long. V gave up 7 bases and J gave up 1 base, with 10 bases separating them. Germline CDR1 is MNHEY and CDR2 is SVGAGI. CDR3 sequence (DNA): TGTGCCAGCAACCCAACAGGGAACACTGAAGCTTTCTTT. It codes for CASNPTGNTEAFF.

This clone came up once. The chain uses TRBV19 and TRBJ1-2; a weak D match, TRBD1 (6 bases). Trimming shortened V by 3 bases and J by 6 bases, and 11 bases separated the two germline ends. The CDR3 is 13 amino acids. CDR1 is LNHDA, CDR2 SQIVND, per germline (reference sequence). CDR3 sequence (DNA): TGTGCCAGTAGTATCGACAGGAGGAATGGCTACACCTTC. Residues: CASSIDRRNGYTF.

The gene calls are TRBV27 and TRBJ2-7; D is possibly TRBD2 (7 bases). This CDR3 region has 14 residues. The ends were cut back, 6 bases at V and 4 bases at J, with 16 bases in the middle. Per the germline V gene, CDR1 is MNHEY and CDR2 is SMNVEV (reference sequence). CDR3 sequence reads: CASSYRGGGYEQYF. CDR3 in DNA: TGTGCCAGCAGCTATAGAGGGGGAGGGTACGAGCAGTACTTC.

CDR3 sequence: CASSYGTSAFGGTQYF. As DNA, the CDR3 is TGTGCCAGCAGTTACGGGACTAGCGCGTTCGGTGGTACGCAGTATTTT. J is TRBJ2-3 and V is TRBV6-5; 10 nucleotides match TRBD2. The CDR3 covers 16 residues. J gave up 8 bases and V 2 bases, and 10 bases lay outside the gene matches. The germline CDR1 and CDR2 sequences are MNHEY and SVGAGI.

This chain uses TRBV7-2 with TRBJ1-5; no definite D call. Germline CDR1 SGHTA, CDR2 FQGNSA. This CDR3 is 13 amino acids long. V lost 6 bases and J 0 bases, leaving 6 bases between the germline ends. The CDR3 DNA reads TGTGCCAGCAGTCGGTTTAGCAATCAGCCCCAGCATTTT. Its translation is CASSRFSNQPQHF.

V and J are TRBV29-1 and TRBJ2-7, with D possibly matching TRBD1 (6 bases). This CDR3 is built from 12 residues. Germline V CDR1 and CDR2: SQVTM, ANQGSEA. Trimming cost V 3 bases and J 2 bases, with 8 bases left between them. The CDR3 sequence: CSVEDSTYEQYV. Written as DNA, the CDR3 is TGCAGCGTTGAGGACAGTACCTACGAGCAGTACGTC.

In nucleotides, the CDR3 is TGTGCCAGCAGCGAGGGCGGGGGCCGCACTGAAGCTTTCTTT. This gives the protein CASSEGGGRTEAFF. The J gene is TRBJ1-1, the V gene TRBV9; perhaps TRBD1 as D (6 bases). Germline CDR1 reads SGDLS; CDR2 reads YYNGEE. The CDR3 runs 14 residues. V was cut by 3 bases and J by 4 bases, with 13 bases left in between.

The V call is TRBV28, the J call TRBJ1-2; 7 bases map to TRBD1. Germline CDR1 is MDHEN and CDR2 is SYDVKM. This CDR3 has 15 amino acids. The ends lost 6 bases at V and 5 bases at J; junction bases unmatched: 12. This CDR3 reads CASRKLTGSGYGYTF. The CDR3 DNA follows: TGTGCCAGCAGAAAACTGACAGGGAGCGGTTATGGCTACACCTTC.

CDR3 sequence (DNA): TGTGCCAGCTCACCACAGGGACTAGGAACGTCCTCCTACAATGAGCAGTTCTTC. This encodes CASSPQGLGTSSYNEQFF. V and J are TRBV18 and TRBJ2-1; TRBD2 aligns across 8 bases. With V trimmed by 1 base and J by 0 bases, 8 bases remained unmatched. Per the germline V gene, CDR1 is KGHSH and CDR2 is LQKENI. The CDR3 has 18 amino acids.

This clone has only one observation. V usage is TRBV7-8 and J usage is TRBJ1-1; 9 bases are shared with TRBD1. This CDR3 is built from 16 residues. With V trimmed by 2 bases and J by 10 bases, 14 bases remained unmatched. In germline, CDR1 is SGHVS, CDR2 FQNEAQ. CDR3 coding DNA: TGTGCCAGCAGCTTAAGGGCTACAGGGGGCCAGGGTAGAGCTTTCTTT. Translated: CASSLRATGGQGRAFF.

The J gene is TRBJ1-6, the V gene TRBV5-5; tentative D call: TRBD1 (6 bases). Trimming pared 4 bases from V and 6 bases from J, leaving 17 bases between. Germline values: CDR1 SGHKS, CDR2 YYEKEE (reference sequence). The length of the CDR3 is 16 residues. Here the CDR3 DNA reads TGTGCCAGCAGCGCCTCTCGGGGGGCAGTTAATTCACCCCTCCACTTT. It codes for CASSASRGAVNSPLHF.

This clone appeared a few times. This chain connects TRBV24-1 to TRBJ2-1; the D gene is possibly TRBD1 (5 bases). There are 13 residues in the CDR3. CDR1 is KGHDR, CDR2 SFDVKD, per germline. Deletions cut 6 bases from V and 9 bases from J, with 14 bases between. CDR3 coding DNA: TGTGCCACCAGTAGCATAGGGGCCGTTGAGCAGTTCTTC. It specifies CATSSIGAVEQFF.

The chain employs TRBV7-9 and TRBJ1-5; 7 bases match TRBD1. The J segment lost 8 bases and the V segment lost 5 bases, leaving 9 bases of the junction unmatched. The CDR3 is 14 amino acids. Germline CDR1 and CDR2: SEHNR and FQNEAQ (reference sequence). CDR3 nucleotide sequence: TGTGCCAGCAGCCAAGGAGGGGGCGTGAAGCCCCAGCATTTT. Residues: CASSQGGGVKPQHF.

The J gene is TRBJ2-7, the V gene TRBV28; 7 bases align to TRBD1. The V segment lost 4 bases and the J segment 2 bases; nucleotides outside the gene matches: 11. The CDR3 runs to 16 residues. Germline assignment: CDR1 MDHEN and CDR2 SYDVKM. CDR3 in amino acids: CASSSTISTGTYEQYF. The CDR3 nucleotides are TGTGCCAGCAGTTCCACAATATCGACAGGGACCTACGAGCAGTACTTC.

The V gene is TRBV4-3, the J gene TRBJ1-5, with a tentative D call TRBD1 (6 bases). With 4 bases removed from V and 3 bases from J, the gap between germline ends came to 13 bases. The CDR3 has 15 residues. CDR1 LGHNA and CDR2 YSLEER come from the germline V gene. CDR3: CASSPDRAPNQPQHF. The CDR3 DNA reads TGCGCCAGCAGCCCGGACAGAGCCCCCAATCAGCCCCAGCATTTT.

This chain links TRBV6-5 with TRBJ1-1; D is possibly TRBD1 (6 bases). The germline gives CDR1 MNHEY, CDR2 SVGAGI. The CDR3 spans 13 residues. V was trimmed by 6 bases and J by 3 bases, leaving 11 bases between them. The CDR3 loop is CASSSGAHTEAFF. Written as DNA, the CDR3 is TGTGCCAGCAGCTCAGGGGCCCACACTGAAGCTTTCTTT.

The rearrangement uses TRBV11-3 and TRBJ2-2; 9 bases map to TRBD2. V lost 3 bases to trimming and J lost 9 bases; unmatched junction nucleotides: 8. This CDR3 spans 15 amino acids. The germline gives CDR1 SGHNT, CDR2 YENEEA. The CDR3 loop reads CASSLGLAAKRELFF. The CDR3 DNA follows: TGTGCCAGCAGCTTGGGACTAGCTGCTAAAAGGGAGCTGTTTTTT.

The CDR3 region is CASSSGQGVGELFF. Written as DNA, the CDR3 is TGTGCCAGTAGTTCGGGACAGGGGGTCGGGGAGCTGTTTTTT. This rearrangement joins TRBV19 to TRBJ2-2, with 11 bases fitting TRBD1. The CDR3 extends over 14 amino acids. The J segment lost 7 bases and the V segment lost 5 bases, leaving 3 bases of the junction unmatched. CDR1 is LNHDA and CDR2 is SQIVND in the germline V gene (reference sequence).